This TCR beta chain was identified in a study of CD8+ T cells in alopecia areata. As regards this clone: Other DNA sequences of this sample code for an identical CDR3.

V was pared by 3 bases and J by 0 bases, with 0 bases between. Germline CDR1 reads MDHEN; CDR2 reads SYDVKM. CDR3 length: 11 amino acids. RNA was extracted and reverse transcribed into cDNA as the sequencing template. Profiling relied on immunoSEQ multiplex PCR, and the TCRdb table lists in-frame clones only, not all of them. The table shows approximately 89,000 clones, with roughly two fifths occurring only once. This chain uses TRBV28 with TRBJ2-7; no definite D call. This clonotype was sampled from a human donor with alopecia areata. The sequenced material came from CD4+ T cells sorted from blood. The chain's CDR3 is CASSFSYEQYF. CDR3 bases: TGTGCCAGCAGTTTCTCCTACGAGCAGTACTTC.